Included here is one TCR beta chain sequence, with context. V lost 6 bases and J lost 1, with 15 bases in between. CDR1 and CDR2 (germline): MNHEY, SVGAGI. This CDR3 is built from 15 residues. There were TCR beta CDR3 regions amplified from RNA transcripts. HTBI primers drove first-round RT-PCR of the TCR CDR3. A single record per CDR3 protein comes from TCRdb applying MiXCR to the multiplex PCR reads. Here the sample spans roughly 240,000 distinct CDR3 sequences, around 24% being singletons. These data belong to a study of T cells in Graves' hyperthyroidism and ophthalmopathy. Inclusion characteristics of ophthalmopathy patients comprised a Clinical Activity Score of at least 3, a NOSPECS grade of at least 4, and duration under 3 months.

Sequenced sample: blood. This clonotype was sampled from a woman in her thirties or forties with Graves' ophthalmopathy. The chain joins TRBV6-5 to TRBJ1-1, with a tentative D call TRBD1 (5 bases). CDR3 loop: CASSSRWTKNTEAFF. The CDR3 coding sequence is TGTGCCAGCAGCTCTCGGTGGACAAAGAACACTGAAGCTTTCTTT.